The 28 T cell receptor beta chains listed next were all sequenced from one sample in a study of T cells in Graves' hyperthyroidism and ophthalmopathy. Amplification targeted TCR beta CDR3 regions from RNA transcripts. Primed by the HTBI set, a first-round RT-PCR was run on the TCR CDR3. TCRdb independently ran MiXCR on the multiplex PCR reads; one entry per CDR3 protein. This sample carries approximately 590,000 distinct CDR3 sequences, 15% to 17% of them seen once, and the ten largest clones take approximately 7%. Sequenced input: blood. The receptors originated from a woman younger than 45 with Graves' hyperthyroidism.

This clonotype has more than one count but fewer than ten. The chain employs TRBV5-1 and TRBJ2-2; D not resolved. The germline V gene has CDR1 SGHRS and CDR2 YFSETQ. The CDR3 is 16 residues long. V was clipped by 0 bases and J by 4 bases, with 13 bases between them. CDR3 sequence (DNA): TGCGCCAGCAGCTTGGATGTCGCCCCGGGCACCGGGGAGCTGTTTTTT. Translated: CASSLDVAPGTGELFF.

This rearrangement joins TRBV30 to TRBJ2-3, with 10 bases fitting TRBD2. The ends lost 0 bases at V and 2 bases at J; junction bases unmatched: 2. The CDR3 sequence is 15 residues long. The germline V gene encodes CDR1 GTSNPN and CDR2 SVGIG (reference sequence). This CDR3 reads CAWSVLAGITDTQYF. The CDR3 DNA reads as TGTGCCTGGAGTGTACTAGCGGGGATCACAGATACGCAGTATTTT.

This rearrangement joins TRBV20-1 to TRBJ1-2; D not certain. CDR3 length: 12 amino acids. Germline V gene sequence: CDR1 DFQATT, CDR2 SNEGSKA (reference sequence). V was cut by 3 bases and J by 0 bases, with 5 bases left in between. The chain's CDR3 is CSASNSNYGYTF. CDR3 DNA sequence: TGCAGTGCTAGTAATTCTAACTATGGCTACACCTTC.

About this clonotype: Being one base from a much bigger clone, this may be a read error. The gene calls are TRBV7-6 and TRBJ2-4; 7 bases align to TRBD2. The end of the DNA aligns better with TRBJ2-1, so the J call may be wrong. This CDR3 spans 15 amino acids. Germline lookup yields CDR1 SGHVS and CDR2 FNYEAQ. CDR3 region: CASSGGTKAKNIQFF. The CDR3 bases are TGTGCCAGCAGCGGCGGGACTAAGGCCAAAAACATTCAGTTCTTC.

This clonotype came up a few times. J is TRBJ2-3 and V is TRBV24-1; TRBD2 matches 14 bases. The CDR3 loop spans 18 amino acids. V lost 1 base and J lost 6; bases outside the gene matches: 8. Germline V lookup: CDR1 KGHDR, CDR2 SFDVKD. CDR3 amino acids: CATSDFKGLAGEVDTQYF. The CDR3 nucleotides are TGTGCCACCAGTGATTTTAAGGGACTAGCGGGAGAAGTGGATACGCAGTATTTT.

A remark on this clonotype: A much larger clone differs from this one at a single base, so this may be a read error. The chain employs TRBV7-3 and TRBJ2-5, with D possibly matching TRBD2 (5 bases). This CDR3 is built from 15 residues. CDR1 and CDR2 (germline): SGHTA, FQGTGA. Between the trimmed V and J ends, which lost 0 bases and 1 base, there was a span of 9 bases. The CDR3 nucleotides read TGTGCCAGCAGCTTAACCGGCGGGTGCCAAGAGACCCAGTACTTC. Translating gives CASSLTGGCQETQYF.

In the case of this clonotype: A much larger clone sits a single nucleotide away, making a read error possible. Without the conserved terminal phenylalanine or tryptophan, this CDR3 likely stems from a read error. The gene calls are TRBV6-1 and TRBJ1-1; D uncertain. V was trimmed by 5 bases and J by 5 bases, leaving 15 bases between them. There are 14 residues in the CDR3. Germline CDR1 reads MNHNS; CDR2 reads SASEGT. The CDR3 reads CASSPLVVGTEAFL. The CDR3 bases are TGTGCCAGCAGTCCATTGGTAGTCGGAACTGAAGCTTTCCTT.

This clonotype showed up just a few times. The rearrangement joins TRBV3-1 to TRBJ1-4; 12 positions match TRBD1. Germline V gives CDR1 LGHDT, CDR2 YNNKEL (reference sequence). The V segment lost 5 bases and the J segment 8 bases; nucleotides outside the gene matches: 6. This CDR3 has 15 residues. In nucleotides, the CDR3 is TGTGCCAGCAGCGCAAGGGGGACAGGGGGCGAAAAACTGTTTTTT. This encodes CASSARGTGGEKLFF.

This clonotype was detected once. A read error is possible here, since a much larger clone lies one base away. The V and J genes are TRBV18 and TRBJ2-4, with D perhaps assigned TRBD1 or TRBD2 (5 bases each). There are 14 residues in the CDR3. Per germline, CDR1 KGHSH and CDR2 LQKENI. Trimming stripped 0 bases from V and 4 bases from J, with 7 bases between. CDR3 loop: CASSPPGRKNIQYF. CDR3 nucleotide sequence: TGTGCCAGCTCACCACCGGGACGGAAAAACATTCAGTACTTC.

Comments on this clonotype: A much larger clone differs from this one at a single base, so this may be a read error. V is TRBV30 and J is TRBJ2-7, with 10 positions matching TRBD1. The CDR3 spans 14 residues. Germline V lookup: CDR1 GTSNPN, CDR2 SVGIG (reference sequence). V lost 4 bases and J lost 5; bases outside the gene matches: 8. DNA for the CDR3: TGTGCCTGGAACGCAGGACAGGGGGTCAACGAGCAGTACTTC. This gives the protein CAWNAGQGVNEQYF.

This clonotype was observed many times. V usage is TRBV9 and J usage is TRBJ2-1; 16 bases are shared with TRBD2. Germline CDR1 is SGDLS and CDR2 is YYNGEE. The CDR3 is made up of 18 amino acids. Trimming took 4 bases from V and 3 from J; bases not matched to a gene: 7. The CDR3 is CASSHGGTSGRDYNEQFF. CDR3 in DNA: TGTGCCAGCAGCCACGGGGGGACTAGCGGGAGGGACTACAATGAGCAGTTCTTC.

This clonotype was picked up many times. The chain joins TRBV6-2 or TRBV6-3 to TRBJ2-1; TRBD1 is a possible D gene (7 bases). The CDR3 has 12 residues. The V gene's germline CDR1 is MNHEY and CDR2 SVGEGT. The V and J ends lost 8 bases and 6 bases respectively, with 11 bases between them. The CDR3 sequence: CASQGGGNEQFF. The CDR3 DNA follows: TGTGCCAGCCAGGGGGGAGGCAATGAGCAGTTCTTC.

This clonotype was picked up a small number of times. This chain connects TRBV9 to TRBJ1-1; 8 bases agree with TRBD1. The CDR3 is 14 amino acids. The germline V gene has CDR1 SGDLS and CDR2 YYNGEE. V lost 3 bases and J lost 4; bases outside the gene matches: 5. CDR3 amino acids: CASSADRGFTEAFF. The CDR3 nucleotides read TGTGCCAGCAGCGCCGACAGGGGTTTCACTGAAGCTTTCTTT.

This clonotype was seen ten or more times. The V and J genes are TRBV20-1 and TRBJ2-3, with no clear D. The CDR3 covers 15 residues. With 3 bases removed from V and 3 bases from J, the gap between germline ends came to 16 bases. The V gene's germline CDR1 is DFQATT and CDR2 SNEGSKA (reference sequence). CDR3 coding DNA: TGCAGTGCTAGCCGGCCTAGTGTTGTTACAGATACGCAGTATTTT. Amino acids: CSASRPSVVTDTQYF.

The table lists this clonotype with a few counts. The rearrangement joins TRBV27 to TRBJ1-4; possibly TRBD1 for D (6 bases). CDR1 and CDR2 (germline): MNHEY, SMNVEV (reference sequence). This CDR3 has 15 residues. Trimming pared 8 bases from V and 8 bases from J, leaving 21 bases between. For the CDR3, the DNA is TGTGCCAGCCGAAAATCGGGGGGCGCGGGAGAAAAACTGTTTTTT. Residues: CASRKSGGAGEKLFF.

V is TRBV4-2 and J is TRBJ2-3; the D gene is possibly TRBD2 (6 bases). The germline CDR1 and CDR2 sequences are LGHNA and YNFKEQ. The CDR3 extends over 13 amino acids. Trimming pared 3 bases from V and 5 bases from J, leaving 9 bases between. Here the CDR3 reads CASSQSGGDTQYF. The CDR3 DNA follows: TGTGCCAGCAGCCAGTCCGGGGGAGATACGCAGTATTTT.

This clonotype was counted between two and nine times. This chain joins TRBV5-1 and TRBJ2-7; D may be TRBD2 (6 bases). Trimming took off 5 bases at V and 3 bases at J, with 12 bases between the two ends. Germline-derived CDR1 and CDR2 are SGHRS and YFSETQ. CDR3 length: 13 residues. CDR3 in DNA: TGCGCCAGCAGGCCGGGACTTAGCTACGAGCAGTACTTC. Protein: CASRPGLSYEQYF.

CDR3 bases: TGTGCCAGCAGCCAAGAGGCTCTCCACCCCTACTCCTACGAGCAGTACTTC. Protein: CASSQEALHPYSYEQYF. The chain couples TRBV14 to TRBJ2-7; D call uncertain. The CDR3 is 17 residues long. Germline CDR1 is SGHDN and CDR2 is FVKESK. V was cut by 0 bases and J by 0 bases, with 15 bases left in between.

Many counts were recorded for this clonotype. The chain uses TRBV3-1 and TRBJ1-2; D unresolved. This CDR3 contains 15 residues. Germline V gene data show CDR1 as LGHDT and CDR2 as YNNKEL (reference sequence). V lost 4 bases, J lost 0 bases, and 12 bases lay in between. This CDR3 is CASSPPTYPNYGYTF. CDR3 sequence (DNA): TGTGCCAGCAGCCCCCCGACGTATCCTAACTATGGCTACACCTTC.

A note on this clonotype: This clone may be a read error of a much larger clone one base away. The CDR3 coding sequence is TGCAGTGCTAGGGGACTAGCGGGAGTCCCCTACGAGCAGTACTTC. It specifies CSARGLAGVPYEQYF. V is TRBV20-1 and J is TRBJ2-7, with 14 bases identical to TRBD2. Per germline, CDR1 DFQATT and CDR2 SNEGSKA (reference sequence). The CDR3 runs 15 residues. V trimming: 3 bases; J trimming: 2 bases; junction bases outside the gene matches: 3.

The sample holds many counts of this clonotype. The rearrangement joins TRBV29-1 to TRBJ2-3; 13 bases match TRBD2. Germline V gives CDR1 SQVTM, CDR2 ANQGSEA. The length of the CDR3 is 17 residues. The V and J ends lost 6 bases and 0 bases, in that order; junction bases with no gene match: 9. CDR3 DNA sequence: TGCAGCGTGGGAGGGACTAGCGGGGCTTCTAGCACAGATACGCAGTATTTT. This gives the protein CSVGGTSGASSTDTQYF.

This clonotype was observed at least ten times. The gene calls are TRBV7-6 and TRBJ2-1, with 12 positions matching TRBD1. Germline CDR1 and CDR2: SGHVS and FNYEAQ. V was pared by 5 bases and J by 5 bases, with 4 bases of the junction left unmatched. There are 15 residues in the CDR3. The chain's CDR3 is CASSPGTGGHNEQFF. The CDR3 DNA sequence: TGTGCCAGCAGCCCCGGGACAGGGGGCCACAATGAGCAGTTCTTC.

This clonotype has only a few counts. This chain joins TRBV9 and TRBJ2-5; D is perhaps TRBD1 or TRBD2 (5 bases each). This CDR3 has 14 amino acids. Per the germline V gene, CDR1 is SGDLS and CDR2 is YYNGEE. V was pared by 3 bases and J by 2 bases, with 11 bases between. The CDR3 nucleotides read TGTGCCAGCAGCGCGGGACCGCGTCAAGAGACCCAGTACTTC. Its protein product is CASSAGPRQETQYF. The variable domain in full, completed from reference TRBV9 and TRBJ2-5, reads DSGVTQTPKHLITATGQRVTLRCSPRSGDLSVYWYQQSLDQGLQFLIQYYNGEERAKGNILERFSAQQFPDLHSELNLSSLELGDSALYFCASSAGPRQETQYFGPGTRLLVL.

This clonotype was observed at least ten times. The J gene is TRBJ2-1, the V gene TRBV28, with 8 bases identical to TRBD2. Germline V gene data show CDR1 as MDHEN and CDR2 as SYDVKM. The CDR3 loop spans 17 amino acids. V lost 6 bases and J lost 1; bases outside the gene matches: 11. CDR3 amino acids: CASSPIPSGPSYNEQFF. CDR3 sequence (DNA): TGTGCCAGCAGCCCCATCCCTAGCGGGCCATCCTACAATGAGCAGTTCTTC.

This clonotype was recorded a few times. Compared with germline, one end of the junction differs, possibly owing to a read error. The chain combines TRBV4-1 with TRBJ2-3; a weak D match, TRBD1 (6 bases). CDR1 and CDR2 (germline): MGHRA, YSYEKL. The CDR3 is made up of 14 amino acids. Here the CDR3 reads CASSRVAGAETQYF. The CDR3 DNA is TGCGCCAGCAGCCGCGTAGCAGGGGCAGAGACGCAGTATTTT.

In its sample, this clonotype was seen many times. The genes are TRBV10-3 and TRBJ2-7, with D possibly TRBD2 on 6 matching bases. Germline loops: CDR1 ENHRY, CDR2 SYGVKD. The CDR3 totals 14 residues. Trimming removed 5 bases from V and 5 bases from J, with 16 bases in between. The CDR3: CAISQELAGDEQYF. The CDR3 DNA follows: TGTGCCATCAGTCAAGAACTAGCCGGGGACGAGCAGTACTTC.

With respect to this clonotype: This may come from a read error, since a much larger clone is one base off. The chain joins TRBV24-1 to TRBJ2-7; 10 bases are shared with TRBD2. Germline-derived CDR1 and CDR2 are KGHDR and SFDVKD. The junction had 9 bases not matched to a gene; V was cut back by 4 bases and J by 7 bases. The CDR3 is 15 residues long. CDR3 in DNA: TGTGCCACCAGTGAGCAGCGGGAGGGCCGAGGGGAGCAGTACTTC. Translating it yields CATSEQREGRGEQYF.

There are many counts of this clonotype. The rearrangement uses TRBV20-1 and TRBJ2-1, with 7 nucleotides matching TRBD2. The V segment lost 5 bases and the J segment 2 bases; nucleotides outside the gene matches: 9. CDR3 length: 15 amino acids. CDR1 DFQATT and CDR2 SNEGSKA come from the germline V gene (reference sequence). CDR3 protein: CSAGPSGSTYNEQFF. The CDR3, as DNA: TGCAGTGCTGGCCCTAGCGGAAGTACCTACAATGAGCAGTTCTTC.